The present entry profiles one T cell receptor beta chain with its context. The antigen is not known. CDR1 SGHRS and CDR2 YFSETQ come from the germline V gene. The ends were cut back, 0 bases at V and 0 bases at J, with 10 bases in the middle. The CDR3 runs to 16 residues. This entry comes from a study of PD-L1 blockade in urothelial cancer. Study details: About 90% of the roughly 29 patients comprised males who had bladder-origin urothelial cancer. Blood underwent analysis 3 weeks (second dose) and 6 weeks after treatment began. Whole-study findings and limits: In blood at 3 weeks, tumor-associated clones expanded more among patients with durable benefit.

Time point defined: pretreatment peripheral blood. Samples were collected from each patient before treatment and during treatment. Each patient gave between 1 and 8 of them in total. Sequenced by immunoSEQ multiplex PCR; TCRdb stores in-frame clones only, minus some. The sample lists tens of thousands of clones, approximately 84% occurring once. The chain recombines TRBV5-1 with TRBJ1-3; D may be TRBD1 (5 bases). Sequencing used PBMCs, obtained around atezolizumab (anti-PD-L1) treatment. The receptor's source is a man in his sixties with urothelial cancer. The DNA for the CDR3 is TGCGCCAGCAGCTTGGACAGGCCGAGCTCTGGAAACACCATATATTTT. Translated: CASSLDRPSSGNTIYF.